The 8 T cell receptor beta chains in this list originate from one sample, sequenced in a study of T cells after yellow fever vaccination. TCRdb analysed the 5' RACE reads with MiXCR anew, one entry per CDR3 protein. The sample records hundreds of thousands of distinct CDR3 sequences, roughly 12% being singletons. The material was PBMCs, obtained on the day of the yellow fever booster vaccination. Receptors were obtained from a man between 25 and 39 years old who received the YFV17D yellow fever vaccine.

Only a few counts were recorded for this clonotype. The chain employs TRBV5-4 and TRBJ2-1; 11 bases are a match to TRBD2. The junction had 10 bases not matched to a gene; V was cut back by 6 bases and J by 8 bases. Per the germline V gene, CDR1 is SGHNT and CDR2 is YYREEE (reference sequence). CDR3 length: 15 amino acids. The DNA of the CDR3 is TGTGCCAGCATGTCGACTAGCGGGAAGATCTATGAGCAGTTCTTC. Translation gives CASMSTSGKIYEQFF. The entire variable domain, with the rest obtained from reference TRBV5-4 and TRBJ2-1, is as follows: ETGVTQSPTHLIKTRGQQVTLRCSSQSGHNTVSWYQQALGQGPQFIFQYYREEENGRGNFPPRFSGLQFPNYSSELNVNALELDDSALYLCASMSTSGKIYEQFFGPGTRLTVL.

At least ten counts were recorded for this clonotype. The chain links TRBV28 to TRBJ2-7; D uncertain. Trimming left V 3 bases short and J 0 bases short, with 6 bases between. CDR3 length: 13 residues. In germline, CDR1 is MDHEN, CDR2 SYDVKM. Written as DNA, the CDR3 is TGTGCCAGCAGTTTGTCCCACTCCTACGAGCAGTACTTC. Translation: CASSLSHSYEQYF.

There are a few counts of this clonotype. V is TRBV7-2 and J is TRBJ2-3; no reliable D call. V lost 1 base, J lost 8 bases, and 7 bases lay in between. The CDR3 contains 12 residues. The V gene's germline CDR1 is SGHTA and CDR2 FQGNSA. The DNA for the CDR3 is TGTGCCAGCAGCTTAGGGACCGGTACGCAGTATTTT. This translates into CASSLGTGTQYF.

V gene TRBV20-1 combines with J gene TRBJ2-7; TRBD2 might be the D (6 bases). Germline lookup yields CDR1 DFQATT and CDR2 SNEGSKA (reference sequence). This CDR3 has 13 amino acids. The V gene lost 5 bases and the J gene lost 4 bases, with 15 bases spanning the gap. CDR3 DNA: TGCAGTGCTTCTAGCTCGGGGGTTTACGAGCAGTACTTC. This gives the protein CSASSSGVYEQYF.

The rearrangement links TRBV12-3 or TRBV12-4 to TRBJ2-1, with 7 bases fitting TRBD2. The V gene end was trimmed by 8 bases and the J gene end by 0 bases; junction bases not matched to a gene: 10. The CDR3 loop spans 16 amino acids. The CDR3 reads CASGWLAGDSYNEQFF. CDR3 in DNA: TGTGCCAGCGGTTGGTTAGCGGGTGACTCCTACAATGAGCAGTTCTTC.

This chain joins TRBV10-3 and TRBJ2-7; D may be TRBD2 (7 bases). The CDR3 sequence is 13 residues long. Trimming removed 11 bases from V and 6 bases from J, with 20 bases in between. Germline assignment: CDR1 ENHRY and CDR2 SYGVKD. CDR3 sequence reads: CAEGREQGGEQYF. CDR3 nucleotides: TGTGCCGAGGGGAGGGAACAGGGCGGCGAGCAGTACTTC.

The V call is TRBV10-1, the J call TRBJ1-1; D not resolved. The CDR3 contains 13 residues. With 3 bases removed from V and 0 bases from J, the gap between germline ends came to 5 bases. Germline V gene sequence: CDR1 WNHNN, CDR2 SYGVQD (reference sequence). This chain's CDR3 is CASSDEVNTEAFF. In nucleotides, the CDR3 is TGCGCCAGCAGTGACGAGGTGAACACTGAAGCTTTCTTT.

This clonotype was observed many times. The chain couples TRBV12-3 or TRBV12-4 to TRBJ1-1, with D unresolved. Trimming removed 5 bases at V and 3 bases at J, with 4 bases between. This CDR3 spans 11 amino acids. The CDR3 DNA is TGTGCCAGCAGTCCCTACACTGAAGCTTTCTTT. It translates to CASSPYTEAFF.